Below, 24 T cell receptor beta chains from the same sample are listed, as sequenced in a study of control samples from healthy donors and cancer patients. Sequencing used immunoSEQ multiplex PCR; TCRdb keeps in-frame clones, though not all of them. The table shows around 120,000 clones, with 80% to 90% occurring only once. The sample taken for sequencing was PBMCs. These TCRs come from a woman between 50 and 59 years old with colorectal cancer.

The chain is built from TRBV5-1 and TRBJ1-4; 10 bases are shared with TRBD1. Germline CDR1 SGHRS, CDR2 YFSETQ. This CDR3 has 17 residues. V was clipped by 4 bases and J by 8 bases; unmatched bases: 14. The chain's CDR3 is CASSASLSTGGAEKLFF. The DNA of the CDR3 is TGCGCCAGCAGCGCGTCTTTATCGACAGGGGGCGCCGAAAAACTGTTTTTT.

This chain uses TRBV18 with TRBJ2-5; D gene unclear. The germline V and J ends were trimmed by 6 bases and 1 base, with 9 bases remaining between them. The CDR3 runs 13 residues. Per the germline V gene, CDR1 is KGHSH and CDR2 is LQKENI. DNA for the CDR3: TGTGCCAGCTCGGAACAGTTCCAAGAGACCCAGTACTTC. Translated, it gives CASSEQFQETQYF.

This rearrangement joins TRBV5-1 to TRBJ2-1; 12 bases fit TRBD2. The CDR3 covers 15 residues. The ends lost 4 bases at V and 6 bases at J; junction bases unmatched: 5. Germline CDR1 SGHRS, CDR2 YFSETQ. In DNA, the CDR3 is TGCGCCAGCAGCCTGACTAGCGGGAGTATCAATGAGCAGTTCTTC. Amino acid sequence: CASSLTSGSINEQFF.

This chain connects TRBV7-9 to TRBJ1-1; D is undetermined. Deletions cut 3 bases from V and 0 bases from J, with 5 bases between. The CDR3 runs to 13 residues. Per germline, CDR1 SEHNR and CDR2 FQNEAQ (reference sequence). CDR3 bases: TGTGCCAGCAGCTTTAAAATGAACACTGAAGCTTTCTTT. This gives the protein CASSFKMNTEAFF.

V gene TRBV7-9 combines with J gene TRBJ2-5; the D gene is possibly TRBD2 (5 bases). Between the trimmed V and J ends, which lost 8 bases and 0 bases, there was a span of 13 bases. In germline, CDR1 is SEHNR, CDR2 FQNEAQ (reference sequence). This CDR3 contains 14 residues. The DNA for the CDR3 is TGTGCCAGCGGGAGAGGCAGAAACCAAGAGACCCAGTACTTC. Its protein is CASGRGRNQETQYF.

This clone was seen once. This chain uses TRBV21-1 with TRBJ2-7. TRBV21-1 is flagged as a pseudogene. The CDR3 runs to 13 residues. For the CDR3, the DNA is TGTGCCAGCAGCAAAACCGATAACTACGAGCAGTACTTC. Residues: CASSKTDNYEQYF.

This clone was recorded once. CDR3 residues: CASSLSDGYNEQFF. The CDR3, as DNA: TGTGCCAGCAGTTTATCTGACGGCTACAATGAGCAGTTCTTC. The gene calls are TRBV28 and TRBJ2-1; D gene ambiguous. Germline V gene lookup returns CDR1 MDHEN and CDR2 SYDVKM. The CDR3 has 14 amino acids. The V end was cut by 1 base, the J end by 3 bases, with 7 bases between.

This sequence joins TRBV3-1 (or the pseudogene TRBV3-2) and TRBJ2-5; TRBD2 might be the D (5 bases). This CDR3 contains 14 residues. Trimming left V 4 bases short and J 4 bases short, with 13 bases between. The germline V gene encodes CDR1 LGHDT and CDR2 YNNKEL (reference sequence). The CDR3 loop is CASSPARRRETQYF. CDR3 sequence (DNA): TGTGCCAGCAGCCCCGCTAGGAGGAGAGAGACCCAGTACTTC.

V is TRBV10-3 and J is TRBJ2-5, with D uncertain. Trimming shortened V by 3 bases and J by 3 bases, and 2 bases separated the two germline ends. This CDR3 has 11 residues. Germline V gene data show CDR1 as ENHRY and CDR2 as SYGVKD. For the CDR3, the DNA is TGTGCCATCAGTGACGAAGAGACCCAGTACTTC. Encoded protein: CAISDEETQYF.

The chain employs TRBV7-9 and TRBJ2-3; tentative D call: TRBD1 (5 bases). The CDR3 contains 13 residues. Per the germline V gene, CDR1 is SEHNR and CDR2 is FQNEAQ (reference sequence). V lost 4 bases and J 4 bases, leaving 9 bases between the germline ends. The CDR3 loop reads CASSYLGPDTQYF. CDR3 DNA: TGTGCCAGCAGCTATCTGGGGCCAGATACGCAGTATTTT. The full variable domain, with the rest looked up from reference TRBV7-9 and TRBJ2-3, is DTGVSQNPRHKITKRGQNVTFRCDPISEHNRLYWYRQTLGQGPEFLTYFQNEAQLEKSRLLSDRFSAERPKGSFSTLEIQRTEQGDSAMYLCASSYLGPDTQYFGPGTRLTVL.

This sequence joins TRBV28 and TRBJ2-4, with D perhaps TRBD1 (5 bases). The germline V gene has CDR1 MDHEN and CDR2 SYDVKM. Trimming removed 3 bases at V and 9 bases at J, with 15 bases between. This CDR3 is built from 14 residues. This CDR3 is CASSFGQLRGIQYF. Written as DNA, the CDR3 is TGTGCCAGCAGTTTTGGCCAGTTAAGGGGCATTCAGTACTTC. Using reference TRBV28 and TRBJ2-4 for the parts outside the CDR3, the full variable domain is DVKVTQSSRYLVKRTGEKVFLECVQDMDHENMFWYRQDPGLGLRLIYFSYDVKMKEKGDIPEGYSVSREKKERFSLILESASTNQTSMYLCASSFGQLRGIQYFGAGTRLSVL.

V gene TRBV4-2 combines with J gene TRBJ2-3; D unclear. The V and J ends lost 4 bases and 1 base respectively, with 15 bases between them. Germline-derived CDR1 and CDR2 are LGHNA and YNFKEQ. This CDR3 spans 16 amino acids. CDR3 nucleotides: TGTGCCAGCAGCCCGACCCAGTCAGCCCGCACAGATACGCAGTATTTT. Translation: CASSPTQSARTDTQYF.

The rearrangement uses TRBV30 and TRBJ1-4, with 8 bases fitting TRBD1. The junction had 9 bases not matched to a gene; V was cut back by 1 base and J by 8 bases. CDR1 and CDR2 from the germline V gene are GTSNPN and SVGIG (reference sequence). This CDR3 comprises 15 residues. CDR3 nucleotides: TGTGCCTGGAGTGACCGGACAGGGCCACCCGAAAAACTGTTTTTT. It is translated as CAWSDRTGPPEKLFF.

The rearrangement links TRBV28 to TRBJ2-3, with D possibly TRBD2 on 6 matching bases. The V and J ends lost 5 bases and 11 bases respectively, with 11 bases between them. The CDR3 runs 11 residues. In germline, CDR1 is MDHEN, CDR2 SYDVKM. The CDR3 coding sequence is TGTGCCAGCAGTCGCCGACTAGAGCAGTATTTT. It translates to CASSRRLEQYF.

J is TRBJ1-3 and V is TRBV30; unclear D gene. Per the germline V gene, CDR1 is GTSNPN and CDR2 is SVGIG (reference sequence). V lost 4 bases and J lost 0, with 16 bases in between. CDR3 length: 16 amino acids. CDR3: CAWTAGIMSSGNTIYF. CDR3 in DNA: TGTGCCTGGACCGCCGGGATCATGAGCTCTGGAAACACCATATATTTT.

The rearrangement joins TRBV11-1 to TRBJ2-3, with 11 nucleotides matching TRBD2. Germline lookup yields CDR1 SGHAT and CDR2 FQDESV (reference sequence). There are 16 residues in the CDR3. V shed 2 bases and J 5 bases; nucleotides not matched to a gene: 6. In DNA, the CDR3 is TGTGCCAGCAGCTTACGTCGGACTAGCGGGCGAGATACGCAGTATTTT. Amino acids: CASSLRRTSGRDTQYF.

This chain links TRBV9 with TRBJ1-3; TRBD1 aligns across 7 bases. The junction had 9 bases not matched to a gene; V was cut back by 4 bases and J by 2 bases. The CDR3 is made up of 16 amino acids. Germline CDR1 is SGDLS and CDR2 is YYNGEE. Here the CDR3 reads CASSRFNRGTGNTIYF. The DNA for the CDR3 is TGTGCCAGCAGCCGATTTAACAGGGGAACTGGAAACACCATATATTTT. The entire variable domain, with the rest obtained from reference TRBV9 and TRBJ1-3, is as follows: DSGVTQTPKHLITATGQRVTLRCSPRSGDLSVYWYQQSLDQGLQFLIQYYNGEERAKGNILERFSAQQFPDLHSELNLSSLELGDSALYFCASSRFNRGTGNTIYFGEGSWLTVV.

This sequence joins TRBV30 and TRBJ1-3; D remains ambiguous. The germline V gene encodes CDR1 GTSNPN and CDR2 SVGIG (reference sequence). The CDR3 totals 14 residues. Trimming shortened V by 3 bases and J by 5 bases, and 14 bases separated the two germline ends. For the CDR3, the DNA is TGTGCCTGGAGCCAGACGGGGAATCGAAACACCATATATTTT. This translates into CAWSQTGNRNTIYF.

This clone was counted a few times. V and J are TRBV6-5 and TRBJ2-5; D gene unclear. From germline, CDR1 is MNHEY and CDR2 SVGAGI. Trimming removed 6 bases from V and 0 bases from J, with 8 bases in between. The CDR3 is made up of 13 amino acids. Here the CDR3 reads CASSAVNQETQYF. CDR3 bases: TGTGCCAGCAGCGCGGTAAACCAAGAGACCCAGTACTTC.

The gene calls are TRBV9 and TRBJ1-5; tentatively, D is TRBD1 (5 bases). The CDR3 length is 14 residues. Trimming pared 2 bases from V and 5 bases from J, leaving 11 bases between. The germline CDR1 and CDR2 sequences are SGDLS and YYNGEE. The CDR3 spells CASSVQGSDQPQHF. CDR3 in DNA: TGTGCCAGCAGCGTTCAGGGATCGGATCAGCCCCAGCATTTT.

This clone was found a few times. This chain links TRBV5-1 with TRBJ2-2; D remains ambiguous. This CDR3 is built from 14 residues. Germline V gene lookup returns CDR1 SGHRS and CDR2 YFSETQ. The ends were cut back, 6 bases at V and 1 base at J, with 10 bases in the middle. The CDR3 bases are TGCGCCAGCACCCAAAACCAGAACACCGGGGAGCTGTTTTTT. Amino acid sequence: CASTQNQNTGELFF. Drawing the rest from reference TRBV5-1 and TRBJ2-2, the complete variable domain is KAGVTQTPRYLIKTRGQQVTLSCSPISGHRSVSWYQQTPGQGLQFLFEYFSETQRNKGNFPGRFSGRQFSNSRSEMNVSTLELGDSALYLCASTQNQNTGELFFGEGSRLTVL.

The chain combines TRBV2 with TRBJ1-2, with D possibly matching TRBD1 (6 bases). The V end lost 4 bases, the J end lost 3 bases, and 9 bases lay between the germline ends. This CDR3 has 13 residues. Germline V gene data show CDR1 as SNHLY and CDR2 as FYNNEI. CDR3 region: CASSANRDYGYTF. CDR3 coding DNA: TGTGCCAGCAGTGCAAACAGGGACTATGGCTACACCTTC. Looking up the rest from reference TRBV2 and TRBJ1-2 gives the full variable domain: EPEVTQTPSHQVTQMGQEVILRCVPISNHLYFYWYRQILGQKVEFLVSFYNNEISEKSEIFDDQFSVERPDGSNFTLKIRSTKLEDSAMYFCASSANRDYGYTFGSGTRLTVV.

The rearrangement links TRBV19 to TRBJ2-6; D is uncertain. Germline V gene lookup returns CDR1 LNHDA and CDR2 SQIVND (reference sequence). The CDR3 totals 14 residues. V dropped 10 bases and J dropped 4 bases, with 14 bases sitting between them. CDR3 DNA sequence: TGTGCCACCGACGGCGGCTCCGGGGCCAACGTCCTGACTTTC. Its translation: CATDGGSGANVLTF.

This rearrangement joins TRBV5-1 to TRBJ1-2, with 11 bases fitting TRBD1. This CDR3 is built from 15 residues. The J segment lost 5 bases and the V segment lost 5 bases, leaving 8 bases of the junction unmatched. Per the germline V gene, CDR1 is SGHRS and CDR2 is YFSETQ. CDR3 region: CASRDGGQGVYGYTF. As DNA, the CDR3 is TGCGCCAGCAGAGATGGGGGACAGGGGGTTTATGGCTACACCTTC.